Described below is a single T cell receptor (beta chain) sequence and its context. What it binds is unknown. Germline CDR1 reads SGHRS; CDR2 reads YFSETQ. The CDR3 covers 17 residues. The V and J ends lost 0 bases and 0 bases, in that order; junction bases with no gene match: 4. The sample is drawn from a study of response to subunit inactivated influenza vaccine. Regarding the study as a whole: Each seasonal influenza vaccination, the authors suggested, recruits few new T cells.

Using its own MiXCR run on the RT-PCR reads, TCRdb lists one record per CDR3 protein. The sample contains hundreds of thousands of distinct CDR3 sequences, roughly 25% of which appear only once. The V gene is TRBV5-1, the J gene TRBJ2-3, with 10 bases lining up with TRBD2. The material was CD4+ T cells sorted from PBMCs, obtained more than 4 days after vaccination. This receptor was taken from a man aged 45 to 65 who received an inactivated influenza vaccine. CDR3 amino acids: CASSLASGSSSTDTQYF. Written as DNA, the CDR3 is TGCGCCAGCAGCTTGGCTAGCGGGAGTTCTAGCACAGATACGCAGTATTTT.